This T cell receptor (beta chain) was captured in a study of blood T cell repertoires in COVID-19. In the study overall: The United States, Italy and Spain provided the acute and convalescent COVID-19 samples.

How the authors handled the data: From reference gene primer amplification, estimates of nucleated cell counts were derived. Assay: immunoSEQ multiplex PCR; the TCRdb copy retains only in-frame clones and omits some. V and J calls and clone size are as listed in that table; D and trimming were resolved from the DNA. Seen here are more than 20,000 clones, about 88% observed once, and the top ten hold 25%. From germline, CDR1 is ENHRY and CDR2 SYGVKD. The J segment lost 7 bases and the V segment lost 7 bases, leaving 7 bases of the junction unmatched. The CDR3 runs to 13 residues. This clonotype was obtained from a human donor with active COVID-19. The donor label of this sample is uncertain. The sequenced material came from peripheral blood. This chain connects TRBV10-3 to TRBJ2-1, with TRBD1 matching 7 bases. CDR3 nucleotide sequence: TGTGCCATCACAGATACCAGGGGGAATGAGCAGTTCTTC. Translated, it gives CAITDTRGNEQFF.